This T cell receptor beta chain was found in a study of T-cell reconstitution after alpha-beta-depleted transplantation in children. Study-wide results and limits: T-cell numbers and diversity, one year after transplant, stemmed largely from T cells that were newly produced.

There are many counts of this clonotype. Its antigen is not identified. V was pared by 5 bases and J by 0 bases, with 9 bases of the junction left unmatched. The CDR3 runs 16 residues. Germline CDR1 SGHAT, CDR2 FQNNGV. Unique molecular identifiers were incorporated during preparation of the TCRbeta library. MiXCR, run by TCRdb on the PCR reads, gives a single entry per CDR3 protein. The table lists almost 500,000 distinct CDR3 sequences, roughly a tenth of them singletons, with 2% to 2.5% in the top ten. The specimen comprised PBMCs, sampled before TCRalphabeta/CD19-depleted stem cell transplant. This chain joins TRBV11-2 and TRBJ1-1, with 7 bases identical to TRBD1. This receptor was taken from a child aged 2 to 15 with inherited bone marrow failure, due to receive a stem cell transplant. The CDR3 reads CASSPSGQNMNTEAFF. DNA of the CDR3: TGTGCCAGCAGCCCCTCGGGACAGAACATGAACACTGAAGCTTTCTTT.